This is a list of T cell receptor beta chains from one sample in a study of identical twins. TCRdb re-called the 5' RACE reads through MiXCR, storing one row per CDR3 protein. The sample lists 1,800,000 or so distinct CDR3 sequences, roughly a third occurring once. The sample taken for sequencing was cord blood. The receptors were sampled from a newborn girl in good health. Both conserved end residues are part of each CDR3.

j_call | v_call | cdr3_aa
TRBJ2-7 | TRBV20-1 | CSARGIHEQYF
TRBJ1-5 | TRBV20-1 | CSARRVGLSNQPQHF
TRBJ2-1 | TRBV4-1 | CASSRPGGAINNEQFF
TRBJ1-5 | TRBV27 | CASGQGINQPQHF
TRBJ1-2 | TRBV20-1 | CSARVNLFPGQTYGYTF
TRBJ2-5 | TRBV5-1 | CASSLTSGGPETQYF
TRBJ1-1 | TRBV6-6 | CASSSPSAPNTEAFF
TRBJ2-7 | TRBV3-1 | CASSARLDYEQYF
TRBJ1-4 | TRBV6-6 | CASSYGQTATNEKLFF
TRBJ1-2 | TRBV6-1 | CASSVLGGYGYTF
TRBJ2-7 | TRBV27 | CASSFQGHSYEQYF
TRBJ1-1 | TRBV5-1 | CASSLEMARTEAFF
TRBJ2-1 | TRBV20-1 | CSARGTINEQFF
TRBJ2-7 | TRBV12-3/TRBV12-4 | CASSFLGGSYEQYF
TRBJ2-7 | TRBV29-1 | CSVEVWAGGSYEQYF
. | TRBV19 | CASSVPGTGTEQYF
TRBJ2-5 | TRBV10-2 | CASSATGRETQYF
TRBJ2-5 | TRBV9 | CASSVDGTVKETQYF
TRBJ2-7 | TRBV28 | CASSLGGFNEQYF
TRBJ2-7 | TRBV3-1 | CASSQEGRLAGSSYEQYF
TRBJ1-2 | TRBV4-2 | CASSLRQFNYGYTF
TRBJ1-6 | TRBV6-6 | CASSPPAGRPDSPLHF
TRBJ1-2 | TRBV4-2 | CASSQGVDSLVMGGDGYTF
TRBJ1-1 | TRBV12-3/TRBV12-4 | CATSGPEWTEAFF
. | TRBV20-1 | CSARARLAIRETQYF
TRBJ2-3 | TRBV7-8 | CASSLLSNPTPITDTQYF
TRBJ1-2 | TRBV3-1 | CASSQRGRVLNGYTF
TRBJ2-7 | TRBV2 | CASSGSKYEQYF
TRBJ2-1 | TRBV11-2 | CVSSLAPGNYNEQFF
TRBJ2-5 | TRBV12-3/TRBV12-4 | CASSFRQAKQETQYF
TRBJ2-7 | TRBV19 | CASSIESGYEQYF
TRBJ1-2 | TRBV27 | CASTMRGTGGGYTF
TRBJ2-3 | TRBV20-1 | CSAPKGGGPELAQYF
. | TRBV6-5 | CASTGGISSYNEQYF
TRBJ2-1 | TRBV12-3/TRBV12-4 | CASSAGTPYNEQFF
TRBJ2-7 | TRBV20-1 | CSARSGKWASYEQYF
TRBJ2-1 | TRBV20-1 | CSASKLAGAPTLYNEQFF
TRBJ2-3 | TRBV6-6 | CASSYRHDSTDTQYF
TRBJ1-4 | TRBV12-3/TRBV12-4 | CASSLDGRPNEKLFF
TRBJ2-3 | TRBV20-1 | CSARFQTGYTQYF
TRBJ2-7 | TRBV20-1 | CSARVGSFSYEQYF
TRBJ1-2 | TRBV20-1 | CSARDFGGRDYGYTF
TRBJ2-1 | TRBV20-1 | CSALSGGSDEQFF
TRBJ2-6 | TRBV12-3/TRBV12-4 | CASSPGPFSSGANVLTF
TRBJ2-2 | TRBV2 | CASSEVFSGTGELFF
TRBJ1-5 | TRBV12-3/TRBV12-4 | CASSFRRAIQPQHF
TRBJ2-7 | TRBV11-2 | CASSNPRTTPYEQYF
TRBJ1-4 | TRBV15 | CATSRDFGTRDTQPVGEKLFF
TRBJ2-3 | TRBV2 | CASSEPIQGGTQYF
TRBJ1-1 | TRBV5-1 | CASSLAGQRRRTEAFF